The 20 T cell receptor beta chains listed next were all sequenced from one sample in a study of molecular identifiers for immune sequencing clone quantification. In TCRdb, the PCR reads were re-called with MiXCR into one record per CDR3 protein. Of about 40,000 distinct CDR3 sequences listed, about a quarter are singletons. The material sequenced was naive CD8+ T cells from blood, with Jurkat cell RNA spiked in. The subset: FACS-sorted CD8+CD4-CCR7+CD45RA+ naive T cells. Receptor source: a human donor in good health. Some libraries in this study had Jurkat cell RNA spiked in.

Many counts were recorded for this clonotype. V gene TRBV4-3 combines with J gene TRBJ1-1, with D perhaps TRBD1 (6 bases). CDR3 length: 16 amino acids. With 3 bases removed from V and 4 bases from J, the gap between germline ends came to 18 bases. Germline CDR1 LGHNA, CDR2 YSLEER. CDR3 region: CASSHSSRGDRTEAFF. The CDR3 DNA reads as TGCGCCAGCAGCCATTCTAGCAGGGGAGATCGCACTGAAGCTTTCTTT.

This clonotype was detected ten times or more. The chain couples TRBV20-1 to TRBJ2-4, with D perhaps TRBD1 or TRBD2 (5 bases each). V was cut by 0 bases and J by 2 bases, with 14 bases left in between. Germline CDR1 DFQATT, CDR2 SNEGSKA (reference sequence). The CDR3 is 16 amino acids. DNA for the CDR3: TGCAGTGCTAGAGAGGACGGGGCGGTTCCCAAAAACATTCAGTACTTC. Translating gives CSAREDGAVPKNIQYF.

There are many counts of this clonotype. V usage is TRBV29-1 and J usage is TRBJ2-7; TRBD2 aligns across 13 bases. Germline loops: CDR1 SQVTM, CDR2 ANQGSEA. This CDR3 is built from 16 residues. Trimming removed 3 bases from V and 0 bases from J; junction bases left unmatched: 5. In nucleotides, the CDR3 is TGCAGCGTTGAGGGACTAGCGGGGTCGAGCTCCTACGAGCAGTACTTC. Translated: CSVEGLAGSSSYEQYF.

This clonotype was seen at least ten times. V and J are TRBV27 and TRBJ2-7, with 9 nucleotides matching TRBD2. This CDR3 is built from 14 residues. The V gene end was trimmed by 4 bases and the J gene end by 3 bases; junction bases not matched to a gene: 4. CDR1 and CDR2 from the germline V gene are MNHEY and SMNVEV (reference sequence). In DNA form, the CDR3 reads TGTGCCAGCAGTTATAGCGGGAGAGGCTACGAGCAGTACTTC. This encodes CASSYSGRGYEQYF.

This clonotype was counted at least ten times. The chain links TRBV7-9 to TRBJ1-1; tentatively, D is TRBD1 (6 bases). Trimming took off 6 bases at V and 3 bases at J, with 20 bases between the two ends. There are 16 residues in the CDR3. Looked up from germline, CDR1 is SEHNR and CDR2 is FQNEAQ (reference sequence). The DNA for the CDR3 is TGTGCCAGCAGTATTGGATCGATAGAGGGGGACACTGAAGCTTTCTTT. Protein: CASSIGSIEGDTEAFF.

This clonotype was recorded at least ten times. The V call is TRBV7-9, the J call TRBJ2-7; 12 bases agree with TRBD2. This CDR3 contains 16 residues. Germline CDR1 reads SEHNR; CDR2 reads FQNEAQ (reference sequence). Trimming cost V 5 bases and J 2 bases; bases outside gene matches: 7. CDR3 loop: CASSPRTSGNPYEQYF. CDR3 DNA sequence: TGTGCCAGCAGCCCCCGGACTAGCGGGAACCCCTACGAGCAGTACTTC.

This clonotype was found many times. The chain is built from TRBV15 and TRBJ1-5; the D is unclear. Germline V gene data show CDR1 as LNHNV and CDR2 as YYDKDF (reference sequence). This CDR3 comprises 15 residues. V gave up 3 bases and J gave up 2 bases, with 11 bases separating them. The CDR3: CATSSARSGNQPQHF. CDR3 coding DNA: TGTGCCACCAGCAGCGCAAGATCGGGCAATCAGCCCCAGCATTTT.

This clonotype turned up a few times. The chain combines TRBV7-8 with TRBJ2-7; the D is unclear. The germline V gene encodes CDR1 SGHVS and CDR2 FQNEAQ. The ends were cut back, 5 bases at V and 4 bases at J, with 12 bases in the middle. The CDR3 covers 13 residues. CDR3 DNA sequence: TGTGCCAGCAGCCAAGGACCAGCATACGAGCAGTACTTC. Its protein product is CASSQGPAYEQYF.

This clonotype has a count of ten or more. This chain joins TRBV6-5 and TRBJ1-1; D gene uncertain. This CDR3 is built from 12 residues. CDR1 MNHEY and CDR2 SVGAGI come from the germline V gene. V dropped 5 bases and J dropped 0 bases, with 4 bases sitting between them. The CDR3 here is CASSRLNTEAFF. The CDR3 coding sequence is TGTGCCAGCAGTCGCCTGAACACTGAAGCTTTCTTT.

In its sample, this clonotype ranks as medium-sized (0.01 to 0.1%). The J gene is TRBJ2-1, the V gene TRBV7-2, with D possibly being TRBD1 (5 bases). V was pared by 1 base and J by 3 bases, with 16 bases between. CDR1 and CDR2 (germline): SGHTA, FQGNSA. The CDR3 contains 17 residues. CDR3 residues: CASSLVGVVGSYNEQFF. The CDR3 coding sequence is TGTGCCAGCAGCTTAGTAGGGGTCGTGGGCAGCTACAATGAGCAGTTCTTC.

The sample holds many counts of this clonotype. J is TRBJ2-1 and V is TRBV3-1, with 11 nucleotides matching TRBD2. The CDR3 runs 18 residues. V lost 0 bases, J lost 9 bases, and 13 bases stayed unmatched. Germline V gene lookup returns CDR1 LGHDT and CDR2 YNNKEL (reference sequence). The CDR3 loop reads CASSQDPVGSGRAGEQFF. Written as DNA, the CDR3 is TGTGCCAGCAGCCAAGACCCCGTTGGTAGCGGGAGGGCCGGTGAGCAGTTCTTC.

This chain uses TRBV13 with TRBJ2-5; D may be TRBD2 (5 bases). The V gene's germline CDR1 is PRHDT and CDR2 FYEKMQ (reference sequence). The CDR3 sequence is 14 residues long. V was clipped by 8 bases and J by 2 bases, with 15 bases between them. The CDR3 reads CASGAQLVQETQYF. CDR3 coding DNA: TGTGCCAGCGGCGCCCAACTAGTACAAGAGACCCAGTACTTC.

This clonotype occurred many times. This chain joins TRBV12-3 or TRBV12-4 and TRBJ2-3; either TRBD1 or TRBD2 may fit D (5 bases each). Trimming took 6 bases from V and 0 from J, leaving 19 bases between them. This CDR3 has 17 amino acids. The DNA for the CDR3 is TGTGCCAGCAGCCCCCCCCCCGGGACCGCTAGCACAGATACGCAGTATTTT. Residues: CASSPPPGTASTDTQYF.

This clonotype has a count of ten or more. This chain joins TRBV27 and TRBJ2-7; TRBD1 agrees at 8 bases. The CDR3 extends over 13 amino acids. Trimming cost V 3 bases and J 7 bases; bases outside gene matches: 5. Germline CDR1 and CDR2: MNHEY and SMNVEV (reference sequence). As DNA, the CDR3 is TGTGCCAGCAGTTTGGGCAGGGGGCTTGAGCAGTACTTC. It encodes CASSLGRGLEQYF.

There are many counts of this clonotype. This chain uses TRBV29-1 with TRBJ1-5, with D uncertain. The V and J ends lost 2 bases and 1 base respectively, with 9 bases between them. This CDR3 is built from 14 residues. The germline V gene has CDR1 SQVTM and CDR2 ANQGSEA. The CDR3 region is CSVELEGSNQPQHF. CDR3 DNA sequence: TGCAGCGTTGAATTAGAGGGCAGCAATCAGCCCCAGCATTTT.

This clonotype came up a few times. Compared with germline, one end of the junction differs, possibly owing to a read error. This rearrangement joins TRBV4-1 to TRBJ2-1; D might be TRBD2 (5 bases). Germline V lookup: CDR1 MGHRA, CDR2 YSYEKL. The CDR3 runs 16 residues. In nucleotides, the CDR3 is TGCGCCAGCAGCCAAGAAACGGCTAGCTCCTGCAATGAGCAGTTCTTC. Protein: CASSQETASSCNEQFF.

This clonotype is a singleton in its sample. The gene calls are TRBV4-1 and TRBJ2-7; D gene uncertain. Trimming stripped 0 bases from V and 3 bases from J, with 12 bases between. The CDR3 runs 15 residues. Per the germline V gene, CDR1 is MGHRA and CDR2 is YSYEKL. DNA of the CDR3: TGCGCCAGCAGCCAAGAATGGGTAGTCTACTACGAGCAGTACTTC. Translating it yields CASSQEWVVYYEQYF.

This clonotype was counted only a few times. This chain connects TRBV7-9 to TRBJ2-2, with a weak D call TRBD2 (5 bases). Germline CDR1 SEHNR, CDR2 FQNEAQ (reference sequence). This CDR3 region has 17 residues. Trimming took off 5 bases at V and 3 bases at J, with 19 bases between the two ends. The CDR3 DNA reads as TGTGCCAGCAGCCCAAGCTCCCGGGGAGCGGACACCGGGGAGCTGTTTTTT. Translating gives CASSPSSRGADTGELFF.

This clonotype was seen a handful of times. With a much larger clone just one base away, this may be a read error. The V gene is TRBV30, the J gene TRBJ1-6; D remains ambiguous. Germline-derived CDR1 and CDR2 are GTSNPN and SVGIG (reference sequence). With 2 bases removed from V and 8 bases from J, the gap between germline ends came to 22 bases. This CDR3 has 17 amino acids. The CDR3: CAWSFDTLGILHSPLHF. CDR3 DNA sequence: TGTGCCTGGAGTTTCGACACCTTGGGGATCCTACATTCACCCCTCCACTTT. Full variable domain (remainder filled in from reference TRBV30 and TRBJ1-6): SQTIHQWPATLVQPVGSPLSLECTVEGTSNPNLYWYRQAAGRGLQLLFYSVGIGQISSEVPQNLSASRPQDRQFILSSKKLLLSDSGFYLCAWSFDTLGILHSPLHFGNGTRLTVT.

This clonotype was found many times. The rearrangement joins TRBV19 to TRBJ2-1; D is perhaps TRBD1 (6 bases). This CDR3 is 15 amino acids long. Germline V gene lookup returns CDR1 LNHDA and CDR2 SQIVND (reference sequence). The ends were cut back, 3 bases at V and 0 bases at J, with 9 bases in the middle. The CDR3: CASSIGTNSYNEQFF. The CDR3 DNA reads TGTGCCAGTAGTATCGGGACAAACTCCTACAATGAGCAGTTCTTC.